The 31 T cell receptor beta chains below all came from one sample that was sequenced in a study of T cell repertoires in cytomegalovirus infection. Their antigens are not known. Via MiXCR, TCRdb re-called the reads, giving one row per CDR3 protein. The table has approximately 1,000,000 distinct CDR3 sequences, approximately 30% seen once. Source: cultured CD8+ T cells from PBMCs, taken from culture after CMV antigen stimulation. The receptors originated from a human donor in good health (CMV status not recorded). Some clones in this sample may be carry-over from other donors' samples.

This clonotype was observed a handful of times. This chain connects TRBV7-8 to TRBJ2-3; TRBD1 matches 9 bases. With V trimmed by 5 bases and J by 6 bases, 9 bases remained unmatched. From germline, CDR1 is SGHVS and CDR2 FQNEAQ. This CDR3 region has 15 residues. Here the CDR3 reads CASSPWDREEDTQYF. Here the CDR3 DNA reads TGTGCCAGCAGCCCGTGGGACAGGGAGGAGGATACGCAGTATTTT.

In its sample, this clonotype was seen many times. The V gene is TRBV7-9, the J gene TRBJ1-1; the D is unclear. The CDR3 consists of 11 residues. Trimming removed 2 bases from V and 7 bases from J, with 5 bases in between. CDR1 SEHNR and CDR2 FQNEAQ come from the germline V gene (reference sequence). The CDR3 is CASSLSDEAFF. In DNA, the CDR3 is TGTGCCAGCAGCTTATCGGATGAAGCTTTCTTT.

This chain links TRBV14 with TRBJ1-1; 9 bases agree with TRBD1. Germline values: CDR1 SGHDN, CDR2 FVKESK. This CDR3 spans 16 amino acids. V was clipped by 0 bases and J by 6 bases; unmatched bases: 8. The CDR3: CASSQDYGQGNPEAFF. CDR3 nucleotides: TGTGCCAGCAGCCAAGATTACGGACAGGGGAATCCTGAAGCTTTCTTT.

There are many counts of this clonotype. The J gene is TRBJ1-5, the V gene TRBV7-9; no reliable D call. Deletions cut 1 base from V and 0 bases from J, with 7 bases between. Germline lookup yields CDR1 SEHNR and CDR2 FQNEAQ (reference sequence). The CDR3 contains 15 residues. The CDR3 DNA reads as TGTGCCAGCAGCTTAGATGGGGATAGCAATCAGCCCCAGCATTTT. Protein: CASSLDGDSNQPQHF.

The V gene is TRBV27, the J gene TRBJ1-1, with 7 bases matching TRBD1. With V trimmed by 6 bases and J by 3 bases, 7 bases remained unmatched. Germline V gene lookup returns CDR1 MNHEY and CDR2 SMNVEV (reference sequence). CDR3 length: 14 residues. The CDR3 sequence: CASRSLGQDTEAFF. CDR3 coding DNA: TGTGCCAGCAGATCCCTCGGACAGGACACTGAAGCTTTCTTT.

The chain employs TRBV15 and TRBJ2-3, with 8 bases identical to TRBD1. The germline V gene encodes CDR1 LNHNV and CDR2 YYDKDF (reference sequence). This CDR3 region has 17 residues. V lost 4 bases and J lost 4; bases outside the gene matches: 13. The CDR3 spells CATSIIPDRVIPDTQYF. CDR3 nucleotide sequence: TGTGCCACCAGCATTATCCCGGACAGGGTAATCCCAGATACGCAGTATTTT.

The rearrangement joins TRBV20-1 to TRBJ1-5, with 9 bases matching TRBD1. The V gene end was trimmed by 6 bases and the J gene end by 3 bases; junction bases not matched to a gene: 15. The CDR3 has 17 residues. Germline-derived CDR1 and CDR2 are DFQATT and SNEGSKA (reference sequence). The chain's CDR3 is CSAFPSTRDRDNQPQHF. As DNA, the CDR3 is TGCAGTGCCTTCCCTTCTACCCGGGACAGGGACAATCAGCCCCAGCATTTT.

The CDR3 coding sequence is TGCAGCGTTGAAACCGTTGAAGACTATGGCTACACCTTC. Its protein product is CSVETVEDYGYTF. The chain is built from TRBV29-1 and TRBJ1-2, with no clear D. Germline assignment: CDR1 SQVTM and CDR2 ANQGSEA. The CDR3 is made up of 13 amino acids. V was cut by 2 bases and J by 3 bases, with 10 bases left in between.

The chain employs TRBV29-1 and TRBJ2-1; 8 nucleotides line up with TRBD2. This CDR3 comprises 14 residues. The germline gives CDR1 SQVTM, CDR2 ANQGSEA. J was trimmed by 2 bases and V by 0 bases; bases with no gene match: 0. CDR3 amino acids: CSVEDGGAYNEQFF. The CDR3 region has the DNA TGCAGCGTTGAAGACGGGGGGGCCTACAATGAGCAGTTCTTC.

This clonotype was observed a few times. Here the CDR3 reads CASSLGGAHQPQHF. The DNA for the CDR3 is TGTGCCAGCAGCTTAGGGGGGGCCCATCAGCCCCAGCATTTT. The chain uses TRBV7-9 and TRBJ1-5, with D possibly being TRBD1 (6 bases). Germline assignment: CDR1 SEHNR and CDR2 FQNEAQ (reference sequence). The CDR3 loop spans 14 amino acids. Trimming left V 1 base short and J 5 bases short, with 9 bases between.

This clonotype was counted only a few times. The V and J genes are TRBV24-1 and TRBJ2-1; the match to TRBD2 covers 15 bases. The CDR3 spans 19 residues. CDR1 KGHDR and CDR2 SFDVKD come from the germline V gene. V lost 2 bases, J lost 6 bases, and 10 bases stayed unmatched. Here the CDR3 reads CATSDWTSGGAPPGNEQFF. DNA for the CDR3: TGTGCCACCAGTGATTGGACTAGCGGGGGGGCTCCTCCAGGCAATGAGCAGTTCTTC.

This chain links TRBV6-2 or TRBV6-3 with TRBJ1-1, with 7 bases fitting TRBD1. Germline V CDR1 and CDR2: MNHEY, SVGEGT. After removal of 3 bases from V and 5 bases from J, the junction contained 6 bases not matched to a gene. This CDR3 has 14 amino acids. The CDR3 reads CASSYPTGVTEAFF. The CDR3 coding sequence is TGTGCCAGCAGTTATCCCACAGGGGTTACTGAAGCTTTCTTT.

This chain uses TRBV20-1 with TRBJ2-5, with 9 bases aligning to TRBD1. In germline, CDR1 is DFQATT, CDR2 SNEGSKA (reference sequence). Trimming at V came to 0 bases and at J to 5 bases, leaving 7 bases not matched to a gene. This CDR3 has 15 residues. Here the CDR3 reads CSARDPQGAWETQYF. DNA for the CDR3: TGCAGTGCTAGAGATCCACAGGGGGCGTGGGAGACCCAGTACTTC.

A word on this clonotype: One junction end disagrees with the germline gene, perhaps due to a read error. The rearrangement links TRBV7-6 to TRBJ1-1; D might be TRBD1 (5 bases). Per germline, CDR1 SGHVS and CDR2 FNYEAQ. The CDR3 totals 15 residues. This CDR3 is CSSSLRGGMNTEAFF. The CDR3 nucleotides are TGTTCCAGCAGCCTACGGGGGGGAATGAACACTGAAGCTTTCTTT.

There are many counts of this clonotype. This chain connects TRBV14 to TRBJ1-2; D may be TRBD1 (6 bases). In germline, CDR1 is SGHDN, CDR2 FVKESK. CDR3 length equals 14 residues. V lost 5 bases and J 7 bases, leaving 17 bases between the germline ends. The CDR3 DNA reads TGTGCCAGCAGCGTAACCGGGACACCTTTTGGCTACACCTTC. Residues: CASSVTGTPFGYTF.

This rearrangement joins TRBV27 to TRBJ1-2; D call uncertain. The CDR3 consists of 11 residues. Trimming took off 8 bases at V and 8 bases at J, with 12 bases between the two ends. Looked up from germline, CDR1 is MNHEY and CDR2 is SMNVEV (reference sequence). The CDR3 loop reads CASGRTAGYTF. The CDR3 DNA reads TGTGCCAGCGGAAGGACGGCGGGCTACACCTTC.

The V call is TRBV5-6, the J call TRBJ1-2, with 7 bases lining up with TRBD1. The V and J ends lost 6 bases and 1 base, in that order; junction bases with no gene match: 9. The germline V gene has CDR1 SGHDT and CDR2 YYEEEE. The length of the CDR3 is 15 residues. CDR3 residues: CASTSGDRFNYGYTF. The CDR3 DNA is TGTGCCAGCACCTCCGGGGACAGATTTAACTATGGCTACACCTTC.

This clonotype was seen a handful of times. The gene calls are TRBV10-2 and TRBJ1-5, with 8 bases that match TRBD1. With V trimmed by 4 bases and J by 6 bases, 5 bases remained unmatched. The CDR3 has 14 residues. In germline, CDR1 is WSHSY, CDR2 SAAADI. CDR3: CASSAGQGRQPQHF. The CDR3 coding sequence is TGCGCCAGCAGTGCCGGACAGGGACGTCAGCCCCAGCATTTT.

The genes are TRBV7-6 and TRBJ1-1; TRBD1 agrees at 9 bases. The V and J ends lost 2 bases and 0 bases, in that order; junction bases with no gene match: 4. Per the germline V gene, CDR1 is SGHVS and CDR2 is FNYEAQ. CDR3 length equals 16 residues. The CDR3, as DNA: TGTGCCAGCAGCTTAACAGGGGGCGTAATGAACACTGAAGCTTTCTTT. Translating it yields CASSLTGGVMNTEAFF.

The chain uses TRBV10-2 and TRBJ2-6, with a tentative D call TRBD1 (6 bases). Deletions cut 7 bases from V and 3 bases from J, with 13 bases between. The CDR3 has 15 amino acids. The germline gives CDR1 WSHSY, CDR2 SAAADI. The CDR3 DNA sequence: TGCGCCAGCACCAGCAGGGGCTTTGGGGCCAACGTCCTGACTTTC. Its translation: CASTSRGFGANVLTF.

This chain links TRBV19 with TRBJ1-2; TRBD1 matches at 8 bases. This CDR3 spans 17 amino acids. Trimming cost V 1 base and J 4 bases; bases outside gene matches: 11. Germline-derived CDR1 and CDR2 are LNHDA and SQIVND (reference sequence). The CDR3 is CASSIGPWQGAAYGYTF. The DNA of the CDR3 is TGTGCCAGTAGTATAGGACCATGGCAGGGGGCTGCCTATGGCTACACCTTC.

This clonotype was counted at least ten times. The V gene is TRBV12-3 or TRBV12-4, the J gene TRBJ2-6; no clear D. Between the trimmed V and J ends, which lost 5 bases and 0 bases, there was a span of 14 bases. The CDR3 length is 17 residues. CDR3 in amino acids: CASSTRGYYSGANVLTF. The CDR3 DNA reads as TGTGCCAGCAGTACCCGAGGCTACTACTCTGGGGCCAACGTCCTGACTTTC.

This clonotype was detected a few times. This rearrangement joins TRBV6-2 or TRBV6-3 to TRBJ2-7; a possible D gene is TRBD1 (6 bases). Germline V gives CDR1 MNHEY, CDR2 SVGEGT. The V and J ends lost 6 bases and 1 base respectively, with 13 bases between them. The CDR3 consists of 14 residues. The CDR3 region has the DNA TGTGCCAGCAGCCGACCCGACAGGTCCTACGAGCAGTACGTC. This gives the protein CASSRPDRSYEQYV.

Concerning this clonotype itself: A much larger clone lies one base from this, so it may be a read error. V usage is TRBV7-2 and J usage is TRBJ1-2, with a tentative D call TRBD1 (5 bases). This CDR3 has 13 residues. Germline assignment: CDR1 SGHTA and CDR2 FQGNSA. The CDR3 spells CASRQAWGYSYTF. DNA for the CDR3: TGTGCCAGCAGACAGGCCTGGGGCTATAGCTACACCTTC.

This chain links TRBV11-3 with TRBJ2-5; 8 nucleotides line up with TRBD2. The length of the CDR3 is 13 residues. V was clipped by 8 bases and J by 5 bases; unmatched bases: 7. The germline V gene encodes CDR1 SGHNT and CDR2 YENEEA. The CDR3 DNA is TGTGCCAGCTCGCGGGGGGAGGAGGAGACCCAGTACTTC. Protein: CASSRGEEETQYF.

The chain couples TRBV24-1 to TRBJ2-2, with D uncertain. Trimming took off 4 bases at V and 0 bases at J, with 8 bases between the two ends. Looked up from germline, CDR1 is KGHDR and CDR2 is SFDVKD. The CDR3 extends over 15 amino acids. Here the CDR3 reads CATSDPDTNTGELFF. The DNA for the CDR3 is TGTGCCACCAGTGACCCCGACACGAACACCGGGGAGCTGTTTTTT.

This clonotype occurred many times. This chain uses TRBV20-1 with TRBJ2-7; D is undetermined. V was clipped by 1 base and J by 5 bases, with 12 bases between them. This CDR3 is 13 amino acids long. Germline CDR1 reads DFQATT; CDR2 reads SNEGSKA (reference sequence). The DNA for the CDR3 is TGCAGTGCTAGAGGCCCACGGCGGAACGAGCAGTACGTC. This sequence encodes CSARGPRRNEQYV.

This chain links TRBV4-1 with TRBJ2-5, with 13 nucleotides matching TRBD2. CDR3 size: 16 residues. CDR1 and CDR2 from the germline V gene are MGHRA and YSYEKL. V lost 1 base, J lost 3 bases, and 2 bases stayed unmatched. The CDR3 reads CASSQGGLAGEETQYF. The CDR3 nucleotides are TGCGCCAGCAGCCAAGGAGGACTAGCGGGGGAAGAGACCCAGTACTTC.

CDR3: CASSQNGGNTGELFF. CDR3 DNA: TGCGCCAGCAGCCAAAATGGCGGGAACACCGGGGAGCTGTTTTTT. The V and J genes are TRBV4-1 and TRBJ2-2; D remains unclear. The CDR3 covers 15 residues. With 2 bases removed from V and 1 base from J, the gap between germline ends came to 8 bases. Germline lookup yields CDR1 MGHRA and CDR2 YSYEKL.

This clonotype was seen only a few times. This rearrangement joins TRBV27 to TRBJ2-1; D possibly corresponds to TRBD1 (7 bases). CDR3 size: 13 residues. Germline lookup yields CDR1 MNHEY and CDR2 SMNVEV (reference sequence). Trimming shortened V by 7 bases and J by 3 bases, and 10 bases separated the two germline ends. The DNA of the CDR3 is TGTGCCAGCACCAGGGGGGACTACAATGAGCAGTTCTTC. This translates into CASTRGDYNEQFF.

A few counts support this clonotype. V usage is TRBV29-1 and J usage is TRBJ1-3, with TRBD1 as a possible D gene (6 bases). Germline CDR1 SQVTM, CDR2 ANQGSEA. Trimming removed 3 bases from V and 2 bases from J, with 11 bases in between. This CDR3 comprises 14 residues. The CDR3 sequence is CSVEQQGTGNTIYF. As DNA, the CDR3 is TGCAGCGTTGAGCAGCAGGGGACTGGAAACACCATATATTTT.